Shown below are 23 T cell receptor beta chains from a single sample sequenced in a study of cytomegalovirus exposure and HLA in healthy donors. Primers: 60 Vbeta forward and 13 Jbeta reverse. Only in-frame clones appear in the TCRdb table, and some are missing; sequencing was by immunoSEQ multiplex PCR. The sample's table shows about 41,000 clones. The sequenced sample consisted of PBMCs. The receptors shown here come from a man between 25 and 39 years old in good health and CMV-seronegative.

V is TRBV13 and J is TRBJ2-5; 11 bases are shared with TRBD1. In germline, CDR1 is PRHDT, CDR2 FYEKMQ (reference sequence). V was pared by 5 bases and J by 5 bases, with 7 bases of the junction left unmatched. The CDR3 length is 15 residues. The CDR3: CASSPRTGGTETQYF. The CDR3, as DNA: TGTGCCAGCAGCCCACGGACAGGGGGCACGGAGACCCAGTACTTC.

The V and J genes are TRBV27 and TRBJ2-3; 12 bases align to TRBD2. In germline, CDR1 is MNHEY, CDR2 SMNVEV (reference sequence). The CDR3 extends over 17 amino acids. V lost 4 bases, J lost 0 bases, and 5 bases stayed unmatched. In DNA, the CDR3 is TGTGCCAGCAGTTCGTACCTAGCGGGAGGGAGCACAGATACGCAGTATTTT. This codes for CASSSYLAGGSTDTQYF.

This chain connects TRBV27 to TRBJ2-7; TRBD1 matches at 8 bases. The V gene's germline CDR1 is MNHEY and CDR2 SMNVEV (reference sequence). The length of the CDR3 is 13 residues. The ends lost 5 bases at V and 6 bases at J; junction bases unmatched: 6. The CDR3 nucleotides read TGTGCCAGCAGTAACGGACAGGGAAGCGAGCAGTACTTC. Translating it yields CASSNGQGSEQYF.

The chain employs TRBV11-3 and TRBJ2-1; no reliable D call. Deletions cut 1 base from V and 6 bases from J, with 7 bases between. CDR3 length: 13 residues. Per germline, CDR1 SGHNT and CDR2 YENEEA. In DNA form, the CDR3 reads TGTGCCAGCAGCTTAGGCGGTATCAATGAGCAGTTCTTC. It codes for CASSLGGINEQFF.

This chain joins TRBV29-1 and TRBJ1-2; a weak D match, TRBD1 (5 bases). Germline values: CDR1 SQVTM, CDR2 ANQGSEA. With 7 bases removed from V and 6 bases from J, the gap between germline ends came to 9 bases. This CDR3 spans 10 amino acids. CDR3 bases: TGCAGCGGCGGGACTGATGGCTACACCTTC. Its translation is CSGGTDGYTF.

The chain is built from TRBV25-1 and TRBJ1-4, with TRBD1 identical over 7 bases. V shed 6 bases, J shed 7 bases, and the junction held 11 bases outside the gene matches. The CDR3 has 15 amino acids. The germline CDR1 and CDR2 sequences are MGHDK and SYGVNS. CDR3 nucleotide sequence: TGTGCCAGCAGCTTTTACAGGGGCCTTAGTGAAAAACTGTTTTTT. It yields the protein CASSFYRGLSEKLFF.

The chain couples TRBV29-1 to TRBJ1-2; no reliable D call. Germline V gene lookup returns CDR1 SQVTM and CDR2 ANQGSEA. Trimming shortened V by 7 bases and J by 4 bases, and 13 bases separated the two germline ends. The CDR3 has 12 amino acids. CDR3: CSGLDGLYGYTF. CDR3 in DNA: TGCAGCGGGCTTGACGGACTCTATGGCTACACCTTC.

The chain links TRBV27 to TRBJ2-1; 8 positions match TRBD2. Germline V gene lookup returns CDR1 MNHEY and CDR2 SMNVEV (reference sequence). The trim removed 0 bases at V and 1 base at J, leaving 5 bases unmatched. CDR3 length equals 17 residues. Written as DNA, the CDR3 is TGTGCCAGCAGTTTATCGCGGCTAGCGGGTTCCTACAATGAGCAGTTCTTC. Translated, it gives CASSLSRLAGSYNEQFF.

V and J are TRBV9 and TRBJ1-2; tentative D call: TRBD1 (5 bases). The CDR3 extends over 14 amino acids. Germline V CDR1 and CDR2: SGDLS, YYNGEE. Deletions cut 0 bases from V and 5 bases from J, with 11 bases between. DNA for the CDR3: TGTGCCAGCAGCGTAGGCGGGGCCGATTATGGCTACACCTTC. Translation: CASSVGGADYGYTF.

A word on this clone: Sequence at one end of the junction differs from germline and may be a read error. V gene TRBV4-2 combines with J gene TRBJ1-6, with D unclear. Germline V CDR1 and CDR2: LGHNA, YNFKEQ. This CDR3 region has 15 residues. This chain's CDR3 is CASSQPTEPNSPLPF. The CDR3 bases are TGTGCCAGCAGCCAGCCCACAGAGCCCAATTCACCCCTCCCCTTT.

The chain carries TRBV7-2 and TRBJ2-7; 16 bases match TRBD2. This CDR3 region has 18 residues. Germline V gives CDR1 SGHTA, CDR2 FQGNSA. V gave up 6 bases and J gave up 2 bases; unmatched junction bases: 10. CDR3 protein: CASRPGTSGGAGAYEQYF. Here the CDR3 DNA reads TGTGCCAGCAGGCCCGGGACTAGCGGGGGGGCGGGAGCCTACGAGCAGTACTTC.

V and J are TRBV6-5 and TRBJ2-2, with TRBD2 identical over 11 bases. V was clipped by 5 bases and J by 3 bases; unmatched bases: 2. The CDR3 spans 15 residues. Germline CDR1 reads MNHEY; CDR2 reads SVGAGI. The CDR3 nucleotides are TGTGCCAGCAGTCTACTAGCGGGGGACACCGGGGAGCTGTTTTTT. Protein: CASSLLAGDTGELFF.

The genes are TRBV19 and TRBJ2-1, with 11 bases aligning to TRBD2. In germline, CDR1 is LNHDA, CDR2 SQIVND (reference sequence). This CDR3 region has 15 residues. The V and J ends lost 5 bases and 2 bases, in that order; junction bases with no gene match: 2. As DNA, the CDR3 is TGTGCCAGTAGTGAGGGACTAGCGGCCTACAATGAGCAGTTCTTC. Residues: CASSEGLAAYNEQFF.

J is TRBJ2-3 and V is TRBV7-2; the match to TRBD2 covers 8 bases. The V gene end was trimmed by 3 bases and the J gene end by 4 bases; junction bases not matched to a gene: 9. The CDR3 runs to 16 residues. CDR1 is SGHTA and CDR2 is FQGNSA in the germline V gene. CDR3 in DNA: TGTGCCAGCAGCTTCCAAGCGGGAGCCGGGGCAGATACGCAGTATTTT. Protein sequence: CASSFQAGAGADTQYF.

The V gene is TRBV18, the J gene TRBJ2-7, with D tentatively TRBD1 (6 bases). V lost 6 bases and J 0 bases, leaving 12 bases between the germline ends. The CDR3 is 14 amino acids. In germline, CDR1 is KGHSH, CDR2 LQKENI. The CDR3 loop reads CASSPDRSSYEQYF. The CDR3 DNA follows: TGTGCCAGCTCCCCAGACAGGAGCTCCTACGAGCAGTACTTC.

Details on this clone: The junction shows a germline mismatch at one end, possibly a read error. The chain employs TRBV30 and TRBJ2-1; D unclear. The CDR3 covers 13 residues. From germline, CDR1 is GTSNPN and CDR2 SVGIG (reference sequence). The CDR3 here is CAWSPSSDNEQFF. The CDR3 DNA sequence: TGTGCCTGGAGTCCGAGCTCCGACAATGAGCAGTTCTTC.

The chain recombines TRBV19 with TRBJ2-1; D is unresolved. The CDR3 totals 16 residues. Germline V gene lookup returns CDR1 LNHDA and CDR2 SQIVND (reference sequence). Trimming shortened V by 1 base and J by 9 bases, and 19 bases separated the two germline ends. In DNA, the CDR3 is TGTGCCAGTAGTATAGGAACTGTGATTACCCCGGGTGAGCAGTTCTTC. This translates into CASSIGTVITPGEQFF.

The V and J genes are TRBV5-1 and TRBJ2-7; D remains unclear. The germline gives CDR1 SGHRS, CDR2 YFSETQ. V was cut by 0 bases and J by 5 bases, with 12 bases left in between. CDR3 length: 14 amino acids. The CDR3 coding sequence is TGCGCCAGCAGCTTGGACAGTGGCTGGGACGAGCAGTACTTC. Translated: CASSLDSGWDEQYF.

V and J are TRBV27 and TRBJ2-5, with 13 positions matching TRBD2. The CDR3 runs 14 residues. Germline V gene sequence: CDR1 MNHEY, CDR2 SMNVEV (reference sequence). V lost 6 bases to trimming and J lost 9 bases; unmatched junction nucleotides: 7. The CDR3 DNA follows: TGTGCCAGCAGCGGACTAGCGGGAGCCCCCGCCCAGTACTTC. This encodes CASSGLAGAPAQYF.

This rearrangement joins TRBV5-1 to TRBJ2-7; D remains unclear. The V end lost 0 bases, the J end lost 1 base, and 5 bases lay between the germline ends. Germline V CDR1 and CDR2: SGHRS, YFSETQ. This CDR3 has 13 amino acids. DNA of the CDR3: TGCGCCAGCAGCTTGGACAATTCCTACGAGCAGTACTTC. Residues: CASSLDNSYEQYF.

This sequence joins TRBV4-3 and TRBJ2-3, with 7 bases identical to TRBD2. Germline values: CDR1 LGHNA, CDR2 YSLEER. The CDR3 extends over 16 amino acids. V gave up 0 bases and J gave up 3 bases; unmatched junction bases: 6. CDR3 in amino acids: CASSQDLAGVTDTQYF. CDR3 nucleotide sequence: TGCGCCAGCAGCCAAGATCTGGCGGGGGTTACAGATACGCAGTATTTT.

V and J are TRBV18 and TRBJ2-4; weak D call: TRBD2 (6 bases). V was cut by 0 bases and J by 8 bases, with 11 bases left in between. The germline gives CDR1 KGHSH, CDR2 LQKENI. There are 14 residues in the CDR3. The CDR3 loop is CASSPPAREDIQYF. The CDR3 nucleotides read TGTGCCAGCTCACCACCGGCCAGGGAGGACATTCAGTACTTC. The complete variable domain, with remaining parts taken from reference TRBV18 and TRBJ2-4, reads NAGVMQNPRHLVRRRGQEARLRCSPMKGHSHVYWYRQLPEEGLKFMVYLQKENIIDESGMPKERFSAEFPKEGPSILRIQQVVRGDSAAYFCASSPPAREDIQYFGAGTRLSVL.

The rearrangement uses TRBV15 and TRBJ2-5; no reliable D call. The CDR3 extends over 14 amino acids. Trimming took 2 bases from V and 0 from J, leaving 7 bases between them. Germline V gene lookup returns CDR1 LNHNV and CDR2 YYDKDF (reference sequence). Here the CDR3 reads CATSRHRDQETQYF. The CDR3 DNA reads as TGTGCCACCAGCAGACACCGGGACCAAGAGACCCAGTACTTC.